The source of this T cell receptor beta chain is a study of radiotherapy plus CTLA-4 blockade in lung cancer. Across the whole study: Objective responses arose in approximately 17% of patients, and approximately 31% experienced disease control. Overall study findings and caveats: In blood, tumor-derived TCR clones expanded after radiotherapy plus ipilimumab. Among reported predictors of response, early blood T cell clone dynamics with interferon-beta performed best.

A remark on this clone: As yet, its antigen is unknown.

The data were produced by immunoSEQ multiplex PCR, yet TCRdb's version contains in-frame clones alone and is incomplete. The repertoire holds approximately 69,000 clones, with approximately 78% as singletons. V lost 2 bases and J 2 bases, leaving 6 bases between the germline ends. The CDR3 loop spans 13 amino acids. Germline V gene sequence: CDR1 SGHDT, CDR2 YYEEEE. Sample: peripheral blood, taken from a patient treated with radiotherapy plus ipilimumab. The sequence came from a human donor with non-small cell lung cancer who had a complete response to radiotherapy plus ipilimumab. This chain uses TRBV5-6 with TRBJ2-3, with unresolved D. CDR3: CASSLQTTDTQYF. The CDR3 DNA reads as TGTGCCAGCAGCTTACAGACCACAGATACGCAGTATTTT.